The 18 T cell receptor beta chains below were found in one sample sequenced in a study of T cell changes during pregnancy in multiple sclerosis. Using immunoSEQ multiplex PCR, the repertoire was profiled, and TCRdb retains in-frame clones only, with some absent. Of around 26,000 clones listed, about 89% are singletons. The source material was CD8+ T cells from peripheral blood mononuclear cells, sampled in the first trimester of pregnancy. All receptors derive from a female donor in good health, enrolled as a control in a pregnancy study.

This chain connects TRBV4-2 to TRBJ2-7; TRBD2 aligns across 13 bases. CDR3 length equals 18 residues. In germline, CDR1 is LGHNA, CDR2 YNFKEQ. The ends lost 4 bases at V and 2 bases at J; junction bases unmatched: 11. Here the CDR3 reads CASSPAPTGTSGTYEQYF. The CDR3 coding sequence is TGTGCCAGCAGCCCAGCCCCTACCGGGACTAGCGGGACCTACGAGCAGTACTTC.

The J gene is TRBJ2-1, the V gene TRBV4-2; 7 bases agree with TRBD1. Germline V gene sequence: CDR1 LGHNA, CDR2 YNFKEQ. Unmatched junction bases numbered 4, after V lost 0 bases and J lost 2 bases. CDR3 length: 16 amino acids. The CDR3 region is CASSQEIGTAYNEQFF. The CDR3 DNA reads TGTGCCAGCAGCCAAGAAATTGGGACAGCCTACAATGAGCAGTTCTTC.

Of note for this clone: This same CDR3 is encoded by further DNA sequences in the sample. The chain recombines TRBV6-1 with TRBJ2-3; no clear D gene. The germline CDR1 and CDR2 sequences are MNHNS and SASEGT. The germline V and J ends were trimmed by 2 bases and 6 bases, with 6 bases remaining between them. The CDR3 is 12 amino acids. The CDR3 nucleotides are TGTGCCAGCAGTGAATTGGCCGATACGCAGTATTTT. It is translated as CASSELADTQYF.

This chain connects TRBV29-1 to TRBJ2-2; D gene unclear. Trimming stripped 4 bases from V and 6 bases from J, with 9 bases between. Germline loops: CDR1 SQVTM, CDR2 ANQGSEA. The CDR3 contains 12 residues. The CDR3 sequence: CSVASTSGELFF. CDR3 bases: TGCAGCGTTGCGAGTACCTCCGGGGAGCTGTTTTTT.

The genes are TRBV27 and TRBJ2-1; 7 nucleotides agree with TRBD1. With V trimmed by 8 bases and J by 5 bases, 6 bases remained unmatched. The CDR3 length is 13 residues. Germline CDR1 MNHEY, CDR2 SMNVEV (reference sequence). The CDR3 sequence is CASGAGGNNEQFF. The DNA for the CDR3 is TGTGCCAGCGGGGCAGGGGGTAACAATGAGCAGTTCTTC.

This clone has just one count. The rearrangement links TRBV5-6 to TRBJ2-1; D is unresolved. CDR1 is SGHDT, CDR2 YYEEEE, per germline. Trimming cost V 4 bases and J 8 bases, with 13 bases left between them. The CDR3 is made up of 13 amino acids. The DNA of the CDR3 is TGTGCCAGCAGCAGCTACAGTGCCCATGAGCAGTTCTTC. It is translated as CASSSYSAHEQFF.

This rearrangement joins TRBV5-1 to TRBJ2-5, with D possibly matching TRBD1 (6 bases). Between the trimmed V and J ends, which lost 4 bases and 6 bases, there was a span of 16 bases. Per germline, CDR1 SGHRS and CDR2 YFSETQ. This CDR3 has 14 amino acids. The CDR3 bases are TGCGCCAGCAGCGCCTCTAGGGACATCAAGACCCAGTACTTC. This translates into CASSASRDIKTQYF.

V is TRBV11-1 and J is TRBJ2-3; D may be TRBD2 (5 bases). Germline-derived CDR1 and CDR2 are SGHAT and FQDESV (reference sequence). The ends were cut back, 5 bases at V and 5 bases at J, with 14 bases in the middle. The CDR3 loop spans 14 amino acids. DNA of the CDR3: TGTGCCAGCAGCCCACTACCACGGGGAGATACGCAGTATTTT. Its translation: CASSPLPRGDTQYF. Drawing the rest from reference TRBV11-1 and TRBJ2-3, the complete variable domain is EAEVAQSPRYKITEKSQAVAFWCDPISGHATLYWYRQILGQGPELLVQFQDESVVDDSQLPKDRFSAERLKGVDSTLKIQPAELGDSAMYLCASSPLPRGDTQYFGPGTRLTVL.

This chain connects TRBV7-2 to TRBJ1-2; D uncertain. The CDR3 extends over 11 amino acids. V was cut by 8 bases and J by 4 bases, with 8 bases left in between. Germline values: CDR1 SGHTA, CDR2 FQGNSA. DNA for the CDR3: TGTGCCAGCCCCCCGCGCTATGGCTACACCTTC. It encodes CASPPRYGYTF.

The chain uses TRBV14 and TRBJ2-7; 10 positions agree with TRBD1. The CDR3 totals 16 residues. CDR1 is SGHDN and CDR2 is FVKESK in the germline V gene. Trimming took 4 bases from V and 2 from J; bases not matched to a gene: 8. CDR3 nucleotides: TGTGCCAGCAGCCGCCAACCGGGACAGGGGCCCTACGAGCAGTACTTC. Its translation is CASSRQPGQGPYEQYF. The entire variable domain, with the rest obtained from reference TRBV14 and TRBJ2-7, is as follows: EAGVTQFPSHSVIEKGQTVTLRCDPISGHDNLYWYRRVMGKEIKFLLHFVKESKQDESGMPNNRFLAERTGGTYSTLKVQPAELEDSGVYFCASSRQPGQGPYEQYFGPGTRLTVT.

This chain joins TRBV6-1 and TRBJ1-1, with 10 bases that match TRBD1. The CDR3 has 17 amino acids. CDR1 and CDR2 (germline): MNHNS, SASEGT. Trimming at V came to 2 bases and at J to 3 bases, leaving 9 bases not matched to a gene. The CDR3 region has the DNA TGTGCCAGCAGTGAAATCGGGACAGGGGAATGGTACACTGAAGCTTTCTTT. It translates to CASSEIGTGEWYTEAFF.

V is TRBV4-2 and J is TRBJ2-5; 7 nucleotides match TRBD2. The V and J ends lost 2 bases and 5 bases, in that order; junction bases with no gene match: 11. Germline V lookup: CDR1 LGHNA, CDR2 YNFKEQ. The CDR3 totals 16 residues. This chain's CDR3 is CASSQPPSAGVETQYF. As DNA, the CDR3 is TGTGCCAGCAGCCAACCCCCATCTGCGGGAGTTGAGACCCAGTACTTC.

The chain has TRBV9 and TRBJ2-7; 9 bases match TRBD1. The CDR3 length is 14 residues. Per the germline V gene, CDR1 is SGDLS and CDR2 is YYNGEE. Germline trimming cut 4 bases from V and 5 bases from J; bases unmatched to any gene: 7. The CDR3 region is CASSTGQGLDEQYF. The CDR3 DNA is TGTGCCAGCAGCACGGGACAGGGTTTGGACGAGCAGTACTTC.

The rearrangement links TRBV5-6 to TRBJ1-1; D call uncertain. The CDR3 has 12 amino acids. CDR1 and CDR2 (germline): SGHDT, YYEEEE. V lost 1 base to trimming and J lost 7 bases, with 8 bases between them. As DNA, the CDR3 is TGTGCCAGCAGCTTGCGAGGAAGTGAAGCTTTCTTT. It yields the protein CASSLRGSEAFF.

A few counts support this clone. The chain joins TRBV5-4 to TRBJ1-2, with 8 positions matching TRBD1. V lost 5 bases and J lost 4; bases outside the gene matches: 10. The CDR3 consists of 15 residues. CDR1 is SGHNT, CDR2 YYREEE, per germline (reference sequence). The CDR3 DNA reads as TGTGCCAGCAGGGACGGACAGGGCCCACTCTATGGCTACACCTTC. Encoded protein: CASRDGQGPLYGYTF.

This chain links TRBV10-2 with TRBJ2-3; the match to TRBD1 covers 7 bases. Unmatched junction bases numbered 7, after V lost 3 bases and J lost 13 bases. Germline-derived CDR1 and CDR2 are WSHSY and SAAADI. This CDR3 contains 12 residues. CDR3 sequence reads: CASSDRDREEYF. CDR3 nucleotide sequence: TGCGCCAGCAGTGATCGGGACAGAGAGGAGTATTTT.

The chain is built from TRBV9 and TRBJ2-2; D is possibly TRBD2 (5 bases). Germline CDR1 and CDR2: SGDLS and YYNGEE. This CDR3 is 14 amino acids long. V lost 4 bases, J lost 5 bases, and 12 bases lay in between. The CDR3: CASSFFPGTGELFF. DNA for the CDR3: TGTGCCAGCAGCTTTTTCCCGGGAACCGGGGAGCTGTTTTTT. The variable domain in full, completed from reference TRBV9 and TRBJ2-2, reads DSGVTQTPKHLITATGQRVTLRCSPRSGDLSVYWYQQSLDQGLQFLIQYYNGEERAKGNILERFSAQQFPDLHSELNLSSLELGDSALYFCASSFFPGTGELFFGEGSRLTVL.

The CDR3 DNA reads TGTGCCACCAGCAGGCGGGCCGGGGAAACTGAAGCTTTCTTT. Translation gives CATSRRAGETEAFF. J is TRBJ1-1 and V is TRBV15, with no clear D. The V end was cut by 3 bases, the J end by 5 bases, with 13 bases between. Germline CDR1 and CDR2: LNHNV and YYDKDF (reference sequence). The CDR3 spans 14 residues.